This T cell receptor beta chain came from a study of neurological immune-mediated disorders. Study conclusions and caveats: HTLV-1-associated myelopathy had the most TCR clonal expansion, while multiple sclerosis had the least, a level that fell below healthy controls.

As to time point: longitudinal time-point 2. Synthesis of cDNA was carried out by template-switch 5'RACE. The reaction used 10-nucleotide random UMIs. Per sequencing run, 15-18 subjects together gave over 170 million TCR-beta sequences. One entry per CDR3 protein, called by TCRdb with MiXCR from the 5' RACE reads. The profile shows 65,000 to 95,000 distinct CDR3 sequences, almost 6% of them singletons. At least ten counts were recorded for this clonotype. Its specificity is not known. The germline V gene encodes CDR1 MNHEY and CDR2 SVGAGI. The CDR3 length is 12 residues. The ends were cut back, 6 bases at V and 10 bases at J, with 15 bases in the middle.

This rearrangement joins TRBV6-5 to TRBJ1-1, with D hard to call. The sample consisted of PBMCs. The source is a woman in her fifties or sixties with multiple sclerosis. CDR3 in amino acids: CASRRAPNRAFF. The CDR3 DNA reads as TGTGCCAGCAGGCGGGCCCCAAACCGAGCTTTCTTT.